The 26 T cell receptor beta chains below all came from one sample that was sequenced in a study of metastatic and nonmetastatic thyroid tumors. Treatment of any kind had been given to no patient before thyroid surgery. TCRdb reassembled clones from the PCR reads with MiXCR. In the table there are some 40,000 clones, about a sixth of which are singletons. Sequenced material: blood. The source is a female donor with papillary thyroid cancer or a benign thyroid nodule (not recorded which). Some clones in this sample may be carry-over from other donors' samples.

This clone was detected many times. The sample contains more than one DNA sequence encoding this CDR3. The chain employs TRBV7-6 and TRBJ2-2, with 9 nucleotides matching TRBD1. Germline loops: CDR1 SGHVS, CDR2 FNYEAQ. The CDR3 consists of 17 residues. Trimming at V came to 1 base and at J to 1 base, leaving 4 bases not matched to a gene. CDR3 protein: CASSLEGTGLNTGELFF. In DNA form, the CDR3 reads TGTGCCAGCAGCTTAGAAGGGACAGGGTTGAACACCGGGGAGCTGTTTTTT.

The sample holds many counts of this clone. The rearrangement uses TRBV2 and TRBJ2-1; D is ambiguous. Per the germline V gene, CDR1 is SNHLY and CDR2 is FYNNEI. This CDR3 region has 11 residues. V gave up 8 bases and J gave up 7 bases, with 9 bases separating them. CDR3 residues: CASGLRNEQFF. The DNA of the CDR3 is TGTGCCAGCGGGTTACGAAATGAGCAGTTCTTC.

This clone was found many times. The chain combines TRBV11-1 with TRBJ2-1; perhaps TRBD1 as D (5 bases). The CDR3 runs to 15 residues. Germline-derived CDR1 and CDR2 are SGHAT and FQDESV (reference sequence). V lost 5 bases, J lost 4 bases, and 15 bases lay in between. The CDR3 DNA sequence: TGTGCCAGCAGCGCCTGGGGCGCAGAGTACAATGAGCAGTTCTTC. Protein sequence: CASSAWGAEYNEQFF.

This clone was seen repeatedly, ten times or more. The V gene is TRBV20-1, the J gene TRBJ1-1; a possible D gene is TRBD1 (5 bases). The germline CDR1 and CDR2 sequences are DFQATT and SNEGSKA (reference sequence). This CDR3 has 14 amino acids. The CDR3 protein is CRSNRGVADTEAFF. The CDR3 DNA follows: TGCAGGAGCAATCGGGGGGTTGCCGACACTGAAGCTTTCTTT.

This clone was observed at least ten times. V usage is TRBV28 and J usage is TRBJ1-6, with a tentative D call TRBD1 (5 bases). Between the trimmed V and J ends, which lost 7 bases and 7 bases, there was a span of 17 bases. The V gene's germline CDR1 is MDHEN and CDR2 SYDVKM. This CDR3 spans 15 amino acids. CDR3 region: CASNRDFKGNSPLHF. In nucleotides, the CDR3 is TGTGCCAGCAATCGCGATTTCAAGGGGAATTCACCCCTCCACTTT.

This clone has more than one count but fewer than ten. V usage is TRBV19 and J usage is TRBJ1-1; D may be TRBD1 (5 bases). Per germline, CDR1 LNHDA and CDR2 SQIVND (reference sequence). Trimming shortened V by 8 bases and J by 5 bases, and 15 bases separated the two germline ends. The CDR3 totals 13 residues. The chain's CDR3 is CASGQGSLTEAFF. Here the CDR3 DNA reads TGTGCCAGTGGTCAGGGTTCGTTGACTGAAGCTTTCTTT. Filled out from reference TRBV19 and TRBJ1-1, the complete variable domain reads DGGITQSPKYLFRKEGQNVTLSCEQNLNHDAMYWYRQDPGQGLRLIYYSQIVNDFQKGDIAEGYSVSREKKESFPLTVTSAQKNPTAFYLCASGQGSLTEAFFGQGTRLTVV.

The V gene is TRBV20-1, the J gene TRBJ2-7; D possibly corresponds to TRBD2 (6 bases). Germline CDR1 reads DFQATT; CDR2 reads SNEGSKA (reference sequence). The CDR3 covers 16 residues. CDR3 sequence (DNA): TGCAGCCGGCTGGGGCGGGGAGGTTCCCAAACGGGGGAGCAGTACTTC. Translating gives CSRLGRGGSQTGEQYF.

In its sample, this clone was seen many times. The rearrangement uses TRBV2 and TRBJ1-6, with TRBD1 matching 7 bases. The CDR3 is 12 residues long. Trimming at V came to 6 bases and at J to 8 bases, leaving 1 base not matched to a gene. From germline, CDR1 is SNHLY and CDR2 FYNNEI. The CDR3 sequence is CASRQGDSPLHF. In DNA form, the CDR3 reads TGTGCCAGCAGGCAGGGGGATTCACCCCTCCACTTT.

This clone occurred many times. The J gene is TRBJ1-2, the V gene TRBV4-1; 9 bases fit TRBD1. This CDR3 is 18 amino acids long. Per germline, CDR1 MGHRA and CDR2 YSYEKL. The ends lost 4 bases at V and 7 bases at J; junction bases unmatched: 19. For the CDR3, the DNA is TGCGCCAGCAGCCTGAGTTCTCGGACAGGGGACCCGACTAGTGGCTACACCTTC. Amino acids: CASSLSSRTGDPTSGYTF.

This clone was counted ten times or more. This sequence joins TRBV18 and TRBJ2-7, with 8 positions matching TRBD1. Germline trimming cut 5 bases from V and 5 bases from J; bases unmatched to any gene: 8. This CDR3 contains 14 residues. CDR1 and CDR2 (germline): KGHSH, LQKENI. CDR3 DNA sequence: TGTGCCAGCTCATCCGACAGGGGAGATGACGAGCAGTACTTC. This gives the protein CASSSDRGDDEQYF.

Ten or more counts support this clone. The V call is TRBV5-1, the J call TRBJ1-1; D is uncertain. CDR1 is SGHRS, CDR2 YFSETQ, per germline. There are 13 residues in the CDR3. Trimming took off 1 base at V and 5 bases at J, with 9 bases between the two ends. The CDR3 DNA reads as TGCGCCAGCAGCTTGACCGACCTAACTGAAGCTTTCTTT. Translated, it gives CASSLTDLTEAFF.

The sample holds many counts of this clone. This rearrangement joins TRBV30 to TRBJ1-2; D not certain. Trimming took 0 bases from V and 2 from J, leaving 10 bases between them. Germline V lookup: CDR1 GTSNPN, CDR2 SVGIG (reference sequence). The CDR3 totals 14 residues. CDR3 sequence reads: CAWSVHEQNYGYTF. CDR3 sequence (DNA): TGTGCCTGGAGTGTACACGAACAGAACTATGGCTACACCTTC.

In this sample, this clone turned up a few times. The chain employs TRBV2 and TRBJ2-7; TRBD2 might be the D (5 bases). Looked up from germline, CDR1 is SNHLY and CDR2 is FYNNEI. This CDR3 has 11 amino acids. Deletions cut 8 bases from V and 4 bases from J, with 9 bases between. The CDR3 region is CASSGWYEQYF. Here the CDR3 DNA reads TGTGCCAGCTCGGGGTGGTACGAGCAGTACTTC.

This clone was counted many times. The chain links TRBV2 to TRBJ1-5; D ambiguous. With 0 bases removed from V and 3 bases from J, the gap between germline ends came to 9 bases. Germline CDR1 SNHLY, CDR2 FYNNEI. This CDR3 is 15 amino acids long. The CDR3 protein is CASSEAGQDNQPQHF. For the CDR3, the DNA is TGTGCCAGCAGTGAAGCAGGGCAGGACAATCAGCCCCAGCATTTT. The variable domain in full, with the rest retrieved from reference TRBV2 and TRBJ1-5, is EPEVTQTPSHQVTQMGQEVILRCVPISNHLYFYWYRQILGQKVEFLVSFYNNEISEKSEIFDDQFSVERPDGSNFTLKIRSTKLEDSAMYFCASSEAGQDNQPQHFGDGTRLSIL.

This clone was observed many times. The rearrangement joins TRBV11-3 to TRBJ2-3; D remains unclear. V shed 1 base and J shed 1 base, with 12 bases lying between them. Germline lookup yields CDR1 SGHNT and CDR2 YENEEA. The CDR3 has 16 residues. The CDR3 is CASSLGGAVGTDTQYF. The CDR3 DNA reads as TGTGCCAGCAGCTTAGGTGGAGCAGTCGGCACAGATACGCAGTATTTT.

This clone was seen a few times. The chain is built from TRBV10-3 and TRBJ1-2, with 7 positions matching TRBD1. This CDR3 contains 16 residues. Trimming cost V 4 bases and J 8 bases; bases outside gene matches: 16. The V gene's germline CDR1 is ENHRY and CDR2 SYGVKD. The CDR3 coding sequence is TGTGCCATCAGTGTTGGTTCCGGGCAGGGGGTTCAGGGCTACACCTTC. Its protein is CAISVGSGQGVQGYTF.

This clone appeared a single time. A junction end diverges from the germline sequence, so it may reflect a read error. Distinct nucleotide sequences in the sample also encode this CDR3. The gene calls are TRBV7-9 and TRBJ2-2, with a weak D call TRBD1 (5 bases). Germline values: CDR1 SEHNR, CDR2 FQNEAQ (reference sequence). The CDR3 has 15 residues. The CDR3: CASSLWGLNTGELFF. The DNA for the CDR3 is TGTGCCAGTAGCTTGTGGGGCCTGAACACCGGTGAGCTGTTTTTT.

The CDR3 sequence: CAIRLAVCYEQYF. CDR3 DNA sequence: TGTGCCATCAGACTAGCGGTATGCTACGAGCAGTACTTC. The chain uses TRBV10-3 and TRBJ2-7, with TRBD2 matching over 8 bases. The CDR3 is 13 residues long. The germline V gene has CDR1 ENHRY and CDR2 SYGVKD. The ends lost 6 bases at V and 3 bases at J; junction bases unmatched: 4.

This clone was observed a few times. The chain combines TRBV19 with TRBJ2-3; D remains ambiguous. The ends were cut back, 5 bases at V and 1 base at J, with 10 bases in the middle. CDR3 length equals 14 residues. CDR1 and CDR2 from the germline V gene are LNHDA and SQIVND (reference sequence). The CDR3, as DNA: TGTGCCAGTAGTGCCTGGGCCCGCACAGATACGCAGTATTTT. The encoded protein is CASSAWARTDTQYF.

The chain recombines TRBV5-1 with TRBJ1-2; TRBD1 is a possible D gene (5 bases). The CDR3 runs to 13 residues. V lost 0 bases to trimming and J lost 10 bases, with 13 bases between them. Germline CDR1 and CDR2: SGHRS and YFSETQ. The CDR3 DNA is TGCGCCAGCAGCTTGGGACAGTCTTCGGTCTACACCTTC. It translates to CASSLGQSSVYTF.

V and J are TRBV28 and TRBJ1-2; no reliable D call. CDR1 is MDHEN, CDR2 SYDVKM, per germline. The CDR3 spans 13 residues. Trimming removed 6 bases at V and 10 bases at J, with 18 bases between. DNA of the CDR3: TGTGCCAGCAGATACCCACCGTTCGGCGCCTACACCTTC. Translated, it gives CASRYPPFGAYTF.

This chain uses TRBV18 with TRBJ2-1, with D perhaps matching TRBD1 (6 bases). Germline values: CDR1 KGHSH, CDR2 LQKENI. The CDR3 runs to 15 residues. Trimming took off 5 bases at V and 2 bases at J, with 13 bases between the two ends. The chain's CDR3 is CASSIQGLAYNEQFF. Here the CDR3 DNA reads TGTGCCAGCTCAATACAGGGTCTTGCCTACAATGAGCAGTTCTTC. Filled out from reference TRBV18 and TRBJ2-1, the complete variable domain reads NAGVMQNPRHLVRRRGQEARLRCSPMKGHSHVYWYRQLPEEGLKFMVYLQKENIIDESGMPKERFSAEFPKEGPSILRIQQVVRGDSAAYFCASSIQGLAYNEQFFGPGTRLTVL.

In regard to this clone: A read error is possible here, since a much larger clone lies one base away. The CDR3 ends on some other residue instead of the conserved phenylalanine or tryptophan, so this is likely a read error. The CDR3 region has the DNA TGTGCCAGCAAGGCACATACGAACACTGAAGCTTTCTCT. Translation gives CASKAHTNTEAFS. The chain employs TRBV2 and TRBJ1-1; D not certain. Germline CDR1 and CDR2: SNHLY and FYNNEI. Trimming removed 7 bases from V and 1 base from J, with 10 bases in between. This CDR3 has 13 residues.

V is TRBV6-1 and J is TRBJ1-2, with a tentative D call TRBD1 (5 bases). There are 15 residues in the CDR3. Germline-derived CDR1 and CDR2 are MNHNS and SASEGT. Trimming took off 7 bases at V and 2 bases at J, with 17 bases between the two ends. This CDR3 reads CASMPTGTSNYGYTF. The CDR3 bases are TGTGCCAGCATGCCAACAGGAACCTCCAACTATGGCTACACCTTC.

There are many counts of this clone. J is TRBJ2-1 and V is TRBV24-1, with 9 bases aligning to TRBD1. V dropped 1 base and J dropped 3; count of bases not matched to a gene: 6. The CDR3 extends over 17 amino acids. The germline V gene has CDR1 KGHDR and CDR2 SFDVKD. CDR3 sequence (DNA): TGTGCCACCAGTGATTTAGCTGGACAGGGGATCTACAATGAGCAGTTCTTC. This sequence encodes CATSDLAGQGIYNEQFF.

This clone showed up many times. The chain couples TRBV10-2 to TRBJ2-7, with unresolved D. V lost 5 bases, J lost 2 bases, and 10 bases lay in between. CDR1 and CDR2 (germline): WSHSY, SAAADI. The CDR3 length is 13 residues. CDR3 coding DNA: TGCGCCAGCAGTCGCGGCTGGGCCTACGAGCAGTACTTC. Translating gives CASSRGWAYEQYF.